These T cell receptor beta chains were read from a single sample in a study of cytomegalovirus exposure and HLA in healthy donors. Data came from immunoSEQ multiplex PCR; TCRdb stores just in-frame clones and leaves some out. This sample contains approximately 120,000 clones. Sequencing was carried out using PBMCs. The receptors originated from a man aged 40-49 years in good health and CMV-seronegative. The CDR3 runs from the conserved cysteine through the conserved F or W. A D gene is named only where the DNA matches it firmly.

TGTGCCAGCAGTTTATCAGGGAAGACCCAGTACTTC | CASSLSGKTQYF | TRBJ2-5 | NA | TRBV28 | 12
TGTGCCAGCAGTGAAGGGCACAGGAGCGCCTACGAGCAGTACTTC | CASSEGHRSAYEQYF | TRBJ2-7 | NA | TRBV6-1 | 15
TGTGCCAGCTCGCAACCCGTCTCGGGTGAAGCTTTCTTT | CASSQPVSGEAFF | TRBJ1-1 | NA | TRBV18 | 13
TGTGCCAGCAGTCAGGGGGGTGAAGCTTTCTTT | CASSQGGEAFF | TRBJ1-1 | TRBD1 | TRBV9 | 11
TGTGCCAGCAGTTCCCATCCAGACAGGACCGATCAGCCCCAGCATTTT | CASSSHPDRTDQPQHF | TRBJ1-5 | NA | TRBV6-5 | 16
TGTGCCAGTAAGGCAAGGGGTTCCTACAATGAGCAGTTCTTC | CASKARGSYNEQFF | TRBJ2-1 | NA | TRBV19 | 14
TGTGCCAGCAGCCAATCCCGACTAGCGGGAGGCAATGAGCAGTTCTTC | CASSQSRLAGGNEQFF | TRBJ2-1 | TRBD2 | TRBV4-2 | 16
TGTGCCAGCAGCTTAGTCGTAGATAAGGGGGTACAGTTCTTC | CASSLVVDKGVQFF | TRBJ2-1 | NA | TRBV11-2 | 14
TGTGCCAGCAGCACCCAGGGACAGGAAAAACTGTTTTTT | CASSTQGQEKLFF | TRBJ1-4 | TRBD1 | TRBV5-4 | 13
TGTGCCAGCAGCTTATATCAAGGGAACAGGGGCTACACCTTC | CASSLYQGNRGYTF | TRBJ1-2 | NA | TRBV7-9 | 14
TGTGCCAGCAGCTTAACGTGGGAGGGCCGGTACGAGCAGTACTTC | CASSLTWEGRYEQYF | TRBJ2-7 | TRBD2 | TRBV7-3 | 15
TGTGCCAGCAGCTCACCGGGAAAACACGCAGATACGCAGTATTTT | CASSSPGKHADTQYF | TRBJ2-3 | NA | TRBV5-4 | 15
TGCAGCGCTGGAGGGGGGACAGGGGCCTACGAGCAGTACTTC | CSAGGGTGAYEQYF | TRBJ2-7 | TRBD1 | TRBV29-1 | 14
TGTGCCAGCAGTCTGGGGACTCCGGGACTAGCGGGAGCCAGCTCCTACGAGCAGTACTTC | CASSLGTPGLAGASSYEQYF | TRBJ2-7 | TRBD2 | TRBV28 | 20
TGTGCCAGCAGTGACCGGGACAGGGCCACAGATACGCAGTATTTT | CASSDRDRATDTQYF | TRBJ2-3 | TRBD1 | TRBV25-1 | 15
TGCGCCAGCAGCGCAAGCCCGGGGAGAGCGGAGACCCAGTACTTC | CASSASPGRAETQYF | TRBJ2-5 | NA | TRBV4-1 | 15
TGTGCCAGCAGCCCCGGGACAGGGGACGAGCAGTACTTC | CASSPGTGDEQYF | TRBJ2-7 | TRBD1 | TRBV7-6 | 13
TGCGCCAGCAGCCAATTAACAGATACGCAGTATTTT | CASSQLTDTQYF | TRBJ2-3 | NA | TRBV4-3 | 12
TGTGCCAGCAGCTTGGGGGACAGGAGCTCCTACGAGCAGTACTTC | CASSLGDRSSYEQYF | TRBJ2-7 | TRBD1 | TRBV5-4 | 15
TGTGCCAGCAGCCAAGACCGTAGACGGGGGTCCCTCTACAATGAGCAGTTCTTC | CASSQDRRRGSLYNEQFF | TRBJ2-1 | NA | TRBV7-9 | 18
TGTGCCAGCAGCTTAGCGCAGGTCCTTACGGGGGAGACCCAGTACTTC | CASSLAQVLTGETQYF | TRBJ2-5 | NA | TRBV7-9 | 16
TGCGCCAGCAGCTTGGGACTAGCGGGAGGTTACGAGCAGTACTTC | CASSLGLAGGYEQYF | TRBJ2-7 | TRBD2 | TRBV5-1 | 15
TGTGCCAGCAGCCAAGATATGGCCCCCTACGAGCAGTACTTC | CASSQDMAPYEQYF | TRBJ2-7 | NA | TRBV4-2 | 14
TGCAGCGTTGATGGGGGACAGAAAAGCTACGAGCAGTACTTC | CSVDGGQKSYEQYF | TRBJ2-7 | TRBD1 | TRBV29-1 | 14
TGCGCCAGCAGCCCTGGGACAGGCCAAGAGACCCAGTACTTC | CASSPGTGQETQYF | TRBJ2-5 | TRBD1 | TRBV5-1 | 14
TGTGCCAGCATAGCTAGCGCACAAGGTACGCAGTATTTT | CASIASAQGTQYF | TRBJ2-3 | NA | TRBV2 | 13
TGTGCCAGCAGTTGGGACAGCGGTCAGCCCCAGCATTTT | CASSWDSGQPQHF | TRBJ1-5 | TRBD1 | TRBV2 | 13
TGCGCCAGCAGCCCGTACCTACAGCGGCCCTACAATGAGCAGTTCTTC | CASSPYLQRPYNEQFF | TRBJ2-1 | NA | TRBV4-3 | 16
TGTGCCTGGAGTGTAACCAGGGGATTGGGCGAGCAGTACTTC | CAWSVTRGLGEQYF | TRBJ2-7 | NA | TRBV30 | 14
TGTGCCAGCTCAACAGGACAGGGTTACACCGGGGAGCTGTTTTTT | CASSTGQGYTGELFF | TRBJ2-2 | TRBD1 | TRBV18 | 15
TGTGCCAGCGCCAACAACGGGGGGAGCAATCAGCCCCAGCATTTT | CASANNGGSNQPQHF | TRBJ1-5 | NA | TRBV2 | 15
TGTGCCAGCAGCCCCGGGACAACCTACACTGAAGCTTTCTTT | CASSPGTTYTEAFF | TRBJ1-1 | NA | TRBV7-3 | 14
TGTGCCAGTAGCGACAGGGGCAATCAGCCCCAGCATTTT | CASSDRGNQPQHF | TRBJ1-5 | TRBD1 | TRBV19 | 13
TGCGCCAGCAGCCGGCCGTTACTAGCGGAGATCGCGAACACCGGGGAGCTGTTTTTT | CASSRPLLAEIANTGELFF | TRBJ2-2 | TRBD2 | TRBV5-1 | 19
TGTGCCAGCAGCAGGCCGAGCTCTGGGGCCAACGTCCTGACTTTC | CASSRPSSGANVLTF | TRBJ2-6 | NA | TRBV27 | 15
TGTGCCAGCAGCCGACCCGGGACTTCTTCGACCGGGGAGCTGTTTTTT | CASSRPGTSSTGELFF | TRBJ2-2 | NA | TRBV2 | 16
TGTGCCAGCAGCTCCGTGTACAGGGGAGAGACCCAGTACTTC | CASSSVYRGETQYF | TRBJ2-5 | TRBD1 | TRBV5-4 | 14
TGTGCCAGCAGTGATTTTGCGGGAACCACCTACGAGCAGTACTTC | CASSDFAGTTYEQYF | TRBJ2-7 | NA | TRBV6-1 | 15
TGTGCCAGCAGCTTAAAAGGACAGGGCAGCCACGAGCAGTACTTC | CASSLKGQGSHEQYF | TRBJ2-7 | TRBD1 | TRBV7-9 | 15
TGTGCCAGCAGCCGAAGCGGGAGGGCCGCGTCCTACGAGCAGTACTTC | CASSRSGRAASYEQYF | TRBJ2-7 | TRBD2 | TRBV28 | 16
TGTGCCAGCAGCCCCCTCCTGACTAGCGGGACTAATGAGCAGTTCTTC | CASSPLLTSGTNEQFF | TRBJ2-1 | TRBD2 | TRBV27 | 16
TGTGCCATCAGTGGGGGTAGCGGAGTTCCTGACACCGGGGAGCTGTTTTTT | CAISGGSGVPDTGELFF | TRBJ2-2 | NA | TRBV10-3 | 17
TGTGCCAGCAGCCTTAGCGGAATAAACTACGAGCAGTACTTC | CASSLSGINYEQYF | TRBJ2-7 | NA | TRBV28 | 14
TGTGCCAGCTCACTTCCCGGACAGGCCGCCATATATTTT | CASSLPGQAAIYF | TRBJ1-3 | TRBD1 | TRBV18 | 13
TGTGCCAGCAGCGAAGACAGGGTGACAGCTGGGGCCAACGTCCTGACTTTC | CASSEDRVTAGANVLTF | TRBJ2-6 | TRBD1 | TRBV11-2 | 17
TGTGCCAGCAGCTTAGCTCGGGGTGAAGCTTTCTTT | CASSLARGEAFF | TRBJ1-1 | NA | TRBV11-2 | 12
TGTGCCAGCACTCGGGGCAATCAGCCCCAGCATTTT | CASTRGNQPQHF | TRBJ1-5 | NA | TRBV2 | 12
TGTGCCAGCAGCTTAGCTATGACAGGGTGGTACGAGCAGTACTTC | CASSLAMTGWYEQYF | TRBJ2-7 | TRBD1 | TRBV7-6 | 15
TGTGCCAGCAGTGTCGGGACAGATACGCAGTATTTT | CASSVGTDTQYF | TRBJ2-3 | NA | TRBV2 | 12
TGTGCCAGCAGGGAGGGGCCCAACTCCTACGAGCAGTACTTC | CASREGPNSYEQYF | TRBJ2-7 | NA | TRBV7-9 | 14
TGTGCCTGGAGGAGGACAGGGGATCAGCCCCAGCATTTT | CAWRRTGDQPQHF | TRBJ1-5 | TRBD1 | TRBV30 | 13
TGTGCCAGTAGTATACGGGGGGGGACAGGGGGCAAGCAGCCCCAGCATTTT | CASSIRGGTGGKQPQHF | TRBJ1-5 | TRBD1 | TRBV19 | 17
TGTGCCAGCAGCGAGGGGGGGCTTGGCGAAAAACTGTTTTTT | CASSEGGLGEKLFF | TRBJ1-4 | NA | TRBV6-1 | 14
TGTGCCAGCACCCCCCGGGGGGAGTACGGGGGGAATGAGCAGTTCTTC | CASTPRGEYGGNEQFF | TRBJ2-1 | TRBD2 | TRBV11-2 | 16
TGCGCCAGCAGCCAAGTTGTTGCGTCTCCCTACGAGCAGTACTTC | CASSQVVASPYEQYF | TRBJ2-7 | NA | TRBV4-3 | 15